A single sample gave rise to the 14 T cell receptor beta chains below, sequenced in a study of regulatory T cells in long-lasting Graves disease. As for time point: newly diagnosed GD, antithyroid drugs for less than 3 months. There was RNA extracted from PBMCs, and the TCR library was made from it. Libraries of TCR beta came from iRepertoire HTBI primers plus Arm-PCR of CDR3 regions. TCRdb reprocessed the multiplex PCR reads via MiXCR and lists one record per CDR3 protein. The table includes about 540,000 distinct CDR3 sequences, approximately 15% detected once. The sample was also reused in another study, on T cells in Graves' hyperthyroidism and ophthalmopathy.

The sample in question was peripheral blood mononuclear cells (PBMCs), obtained at new diagnosis, from a patient treated with antithyroid drugs. These receptors were collected from a man in his thirties or forties with Graves disease.

The CDR3 nucleotides read TGCGCCAGCAGCCCGAAGGCCCCCGGGAGTAATTTTGGCGGGGAGCTGTTTTTT. This codes for CASSPKAPGSNFGGELFF. V is TRBV5-1 and J is TRBJ2-2; D possibly corresponds to TRBD2 (6 bases). V lost 4 bases and J lost 7, with 26 bases in between. There are 18 residues in the CDR3. Germline loops: CDR1 SGHRS, CDR2 YFSETQ.

In its sample, this clonotype was seen many times. The chain is built from TRBV12-3 or TRBV12-4 and TRBJ2-7; D call uncertain. This CDR3 is 14 amino acids long. Deletions cut 6 bases from V and 2 bases from J, with 14 bases between. CDR3 DNA: TGTGCCAGCAGGAGTGATAGGGCAACCTACGAGCAGTACTTC. Amino acids: CASRSDRATYEQYF.

This chain joins TRBV7-2 and TRBJ2-1, with TRBD1 identical over 8 bases. Germline CDR1 and CDR2: SGHTA and FQGNSA. The length of the CDR3 is 14 residues. V trimming: 8 bases; J trimming: 9 bases; junction bases outside the gene matches: 12. CDR3 residues: CASGADRGVSEQFF. The CDR3 DNA reads TGTGCCAGCGGCGCCGACAGGGGTGTGAGTGAGCAGTTCTTC.

The table lists this clonotype with a few counts. This CDR3 reads CASSITPPGDGNYGYTF. The CDR3 DNA reads as TGTGCCAGTAGTATCACCCCTCCAGGCGACGGGAACTATGGCTACACCTTC. The chain joins TRBV19 to TRBJ1-2; D not certain. The germline V gene has CDR1 LNHDA and CDR2 SQIVND (reference sequence). Between the trimmed V and J ends, which lost 3 bases and 2 bases, there was a span of 19 bases. The CDR3 covers 17 residues.

This clonotype has more than one count but fewer than ten. A much larger clone lies one base from this, so it may be a read error. The V gene is TRBV13, the J gene TRBJ2-1; 8 nucleotides agree with TRBD1. Per the germline V gene, CDR1 is PRHDT and CDR2 is FYEKMQ (reference sequence). This CDR3 contains 14 residues. Trimming removed 4 bases from V and 8 bases from J; junction bases left unmatched: 7. In nucleotides, the CDR3 is TGTGCCAGCAGCTCACCAGTGGGACAGGATGAGCAGTTCTTC. It encodes CASSSPVGQDEQFF.

This clonotype was seen ten or more times. This chain links TRBV28 with TRBJ2-1; possibly TRBD1 or TRBD2 for D (5 bases each). Germline V gives CDR1 MDHEN, CDR2 SYDVKM. This CDR3 spans 11 amino acids. The V and J ends lost 6 bases and 9 bases respectively, with 9 bases between them. The DNA for the CDR3 is TGTGCCAGCAGCTTGGGGGTTGAGCAGTTCTTC. This codes for CASSLGVEQFF.

The V call is TRBV25-1, the J call TRBJ2-3; possibly TRBD1 or TRBD2 for D (5 bases each). CDR1 and CDR2 (germline): MGHDK, SYGVNS. CDR3 length: 14 amino acids. V shed 2 bases and J shed 5 bases, with 11 bases lying between them. The DNA for the CDR3 is TGTGCCAGCAGTGAACCGGGACCTGGAGATACGCAGTATTTT. Translating it yields CASSEPGPGDTQYF.

The V and J genes are TRBV6-2 or TRBV6-3 and TRBJ1-2, with a possible D match to TRBD1 (6 bases). Trimming removed 5 bases at V and 4 bases at J, with 17 bases between. The V gene's germline CDR1 is MNHEY and CDR2 SVGEGT. The CDR3 consists of 15 residues. CDR3 in amino acids: CASSLSPTGSYGYTF. The CDR3 nucleotides read TGTGCCAGCAGTCTAAGCCCGACAGGATCCTATGGCTACACCTTC.

This chain connects TRBV11-3 to TRBJ2-3, with TRBD2 matching over 7 bases. The V and J ends lost 3 bases and 4 bases, in that order; junction bases with no gene match: 4. Per the germline V gene, CDR1 is SGHNT and CDR2 is YENEEA. The CDR3 is 14 amino acids. This CDR3 is CASSFGGKADTQYF. The CDR3 bases are TGTGCCAGCAGCTTCGGGGGGAAGGCAGATACGCAGTATTTT.

At least ten counts were recorded for this clonotype. The chain's CDR3 is CATSDWLTGELFF. The CDR3 coding sequence is TGTGCCACCAGTGACTGGCTCACCGGGGAGCTGTTTTTT. The rearrangement links TRBV24-1 to TRBJ2-2; D unresolved. Trimming shortened V by 4 bases and J by 4 bases, and 6 bases separated the two germline ends. From germline, CDR1 is KGHDR and CDR2 SFDVKD. The CDR3 has 13 amino acids.

This clonotype has more than one count but fewer than ten. V gene TRBV2 combines with J gene TRBJ2-1; D unclear. The germline V and J ends were trimmed by 3 bases and 9 bases, with 12 bases remaining between them. Germline values: CDR1 SNHLY, CDR2 FYNNEI. The CDR3 runs to 13 residues. The chain's CDR3 is CASSEIAFTEQFF. In DNA, the CDR3 is TGTGCCAGCAGTGAGATTGCATTCACTGAGCAGTTCTTC.

This clonotype was found many times. This sequence joins TRBV11-3 and TRBJ2-1, with no clear D. The CDR3 length is 12 residues. Looked up from germline, CDR1 is SGHNT and CDR2 is YENEEA. Between the trimmed V and J ends, which lost 1 base and 8 bases, there was a span of 6 bases. CDR3 residues: CASSLVPDEQFF. The CDR3 nucleotides are TGTGCCAGCAGCTTAGTCCCTGATGAGCAGTTCTTC. Full variable domain (rest looked up from reference TRBV11-3 and TRBJ2-1): EAGVVQSPRYKIIEKKQPVAFWCNPISGHNTLYWYLQNLGQGPELLIRYENEEAVDDSQLPKDRFSAERLKGVDSTLKIQPAELGDSAVYLCASSLVPDEQFFGPGTRLTVL.

This clonotype was seen repeatedly, ten times or more. The chain links TRBV27 to TRBJ1-1, with D possibly TRBD1 on 6 matching bases. This CDR3 is built from 14 residues. V was cut by 7 bases and J by 0 bases, with 12 bases left in between. Germline lookup yields CDR1 MNHEY and CDR2 SMNVEV (reference sequence). The CDR3 DNA sequence: TGTGCCAGCACAGGGGCCGCTATGAACACTGAAGCTTTCTTT. Residues: CASTGAAMNTEAFF.

This chain joins TRBV19 and TRBJ2-7, with D uncertain. The germline V gene encodes CDR1 LNHDA and CDR2 SQIVND (reference sequence). V lost 3 bases to trimming and J lost 1 base, with 13 bases between them. This CDR3 region has 15 residues. CDR3 DNA: TGTGCCAGTAGTATCACCCGGACCGCATCCTACGAGCAGTACTTC. Its protein is CASSITRTASYEQYF.